This TCR beta chain was found in a study of beta chain features in type 1 diabetes. Study outcomes and limitations: People with Type 1 diabetes carried modestly yet significantly shorter TCRB CDR3s in all four CD4+ subsets.

This clone was counted between two and nine times. Its antigen remains unknown. Markers CD45RO/CCR7/CD25/CD127/CD95/CD27 served to sort CD4+ naive, central memory, regulatory and stem cell-like memory cells. Sequencing targeted expressed TCRB transcripts, as all isolated RNA had been reverse transcribed. Sequencing was performed with immunoSEQ multiplex PCR; in TCRdb, only in-frame clones are kept and a portion is missing. The table lists around 350,000 clones, roughly 12% of them singletons. The CDR3 loop spans 13 amino acids. The J segment lost 7 bases and the V segment lost 5 bases, leaving 5 bases of the junction unmatched. Per the germline V gene, CDR1 is KGHSH and CDR2 is LQKENI.

The chain recombines TRBV18 with TRBJ1-1, with 9 bases aligning to TRBD1. The sequence came from a man between 18 and 29 years old in good health. Sample: naive CD4+ T cells from blood. CDR3 residues: CASSRGTGLEAFF. The CDR3 DNA reads TGTGCCAGCTCAAGGGGGACAGGGCTTGAAGCTTTCTTT.